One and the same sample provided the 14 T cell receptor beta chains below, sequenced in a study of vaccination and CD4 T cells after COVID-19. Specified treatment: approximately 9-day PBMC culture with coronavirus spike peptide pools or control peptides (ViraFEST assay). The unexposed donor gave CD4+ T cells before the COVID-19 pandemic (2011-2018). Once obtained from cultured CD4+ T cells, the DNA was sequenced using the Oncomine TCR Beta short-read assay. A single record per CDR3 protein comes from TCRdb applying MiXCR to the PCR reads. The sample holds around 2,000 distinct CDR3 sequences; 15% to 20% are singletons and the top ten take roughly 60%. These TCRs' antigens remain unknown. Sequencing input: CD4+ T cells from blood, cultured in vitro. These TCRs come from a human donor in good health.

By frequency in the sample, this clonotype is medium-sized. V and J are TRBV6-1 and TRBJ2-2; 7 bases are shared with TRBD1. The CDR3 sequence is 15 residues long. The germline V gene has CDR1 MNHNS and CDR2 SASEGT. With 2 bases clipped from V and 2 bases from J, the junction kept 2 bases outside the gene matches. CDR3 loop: CASSERQGNTGELFF. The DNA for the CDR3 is TGTGCCAGCAGTGAAAGACAGGGAAACACCGGGGAGCTGTTTTTT.

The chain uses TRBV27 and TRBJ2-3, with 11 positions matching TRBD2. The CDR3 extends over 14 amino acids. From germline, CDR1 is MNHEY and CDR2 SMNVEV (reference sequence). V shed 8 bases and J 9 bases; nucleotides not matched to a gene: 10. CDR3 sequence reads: CASGSGGALRTQYF. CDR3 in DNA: TGTGCCAGCGGTAGCGGGGGGGCCTTGCGGACGCAGTATTTT.

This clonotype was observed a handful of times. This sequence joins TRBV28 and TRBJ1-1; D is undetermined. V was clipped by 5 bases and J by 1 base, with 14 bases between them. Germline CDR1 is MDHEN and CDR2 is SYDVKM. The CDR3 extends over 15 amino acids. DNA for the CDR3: TGTGCCAGCAGTGATACCGGACGGACGAACACTGAAGCTTTCTTT. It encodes CASSDTGRTNTEAFF.

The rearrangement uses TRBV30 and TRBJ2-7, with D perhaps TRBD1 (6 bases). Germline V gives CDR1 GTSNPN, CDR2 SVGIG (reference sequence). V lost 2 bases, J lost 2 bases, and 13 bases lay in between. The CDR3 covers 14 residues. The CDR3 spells CAWSQWTATYEQYF. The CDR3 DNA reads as TGTGCCTGGAGTCAATGGACAGCCACCTACGAGCAGTACTTC. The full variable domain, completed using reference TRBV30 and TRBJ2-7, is SQTIHQWPATLVQPVGSPLSLECTVEGTSNPNLYWYRQAAGRGLQLLFYSVGIGQISSEVPQNLSASRPQDRQFILSSKKLLLSDSGFYLCAWSQWTATYEQYFGPGTRLTVT.

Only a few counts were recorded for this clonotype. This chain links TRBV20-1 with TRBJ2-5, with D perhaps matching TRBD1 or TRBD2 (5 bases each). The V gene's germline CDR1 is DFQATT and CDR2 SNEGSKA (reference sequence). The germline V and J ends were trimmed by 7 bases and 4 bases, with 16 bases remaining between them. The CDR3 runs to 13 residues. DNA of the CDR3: TGCAGTGACGGGGCCCGAGCTTTAGAGACCCAGTACTTC. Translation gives CSDGARALETQYF.

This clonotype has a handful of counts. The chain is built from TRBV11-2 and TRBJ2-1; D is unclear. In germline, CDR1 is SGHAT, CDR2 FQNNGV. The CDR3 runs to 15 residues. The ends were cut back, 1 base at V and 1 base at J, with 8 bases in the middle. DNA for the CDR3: TGTGCCAGCAGCTTAGGGGTAGGATCCTACAATGAGCAGTTCTTC. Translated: CASSLGVGSYNEQFF.

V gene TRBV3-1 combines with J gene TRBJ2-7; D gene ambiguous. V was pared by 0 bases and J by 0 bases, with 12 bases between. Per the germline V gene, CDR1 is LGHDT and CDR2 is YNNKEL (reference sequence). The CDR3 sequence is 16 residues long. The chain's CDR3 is CASSQEAGTISYEQYF. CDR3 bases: TGTGCCAGCAGCCAAGAAGCAGGCACCATCTCCTACGAGCAGTACTTC.

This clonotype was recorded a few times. The CDR3 here is CSSQGASGSLDEQYF. In DNA form, the CDR3 reads TGCAGTTCACAGGGGGCTAGCGGGAGCTTAGACGAGCAGTACTTC. V gene TRBV20-1 combines with J gene TRBJ2-7; possibly TRBD2 for D (10 bases). Trimming took 8 bases from V and 5 from J, leaving 25 bases between them. Germline loops: CDR1 DFQATT, CDR2 SNEGSKA (reference sequence). CDR3 length: 15 residues.

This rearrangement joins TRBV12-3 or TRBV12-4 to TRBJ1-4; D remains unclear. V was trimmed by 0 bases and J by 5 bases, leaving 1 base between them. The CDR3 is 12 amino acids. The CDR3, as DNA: TGTGCCAGCAGTTTAGCGAATGAAAAACTGTTTTTT. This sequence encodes CASSLANEKLFF.

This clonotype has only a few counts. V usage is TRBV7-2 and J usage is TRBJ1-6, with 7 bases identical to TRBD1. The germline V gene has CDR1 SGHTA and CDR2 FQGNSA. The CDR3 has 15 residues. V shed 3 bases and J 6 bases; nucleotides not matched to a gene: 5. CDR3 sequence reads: CASSLTGTANSPLHF. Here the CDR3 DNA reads TGTGCCAGCAGCTTGACCGGGACAGCTAATTCACCCCTCCACTTT.

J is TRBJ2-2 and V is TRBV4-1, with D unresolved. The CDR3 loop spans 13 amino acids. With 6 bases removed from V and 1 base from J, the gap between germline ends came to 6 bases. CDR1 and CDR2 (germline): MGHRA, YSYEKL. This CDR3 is CASSRQNTGELFF. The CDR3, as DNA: TGCGCCAGCAGTCGACAGAACACCGGGGAGCTGTTTTTT.

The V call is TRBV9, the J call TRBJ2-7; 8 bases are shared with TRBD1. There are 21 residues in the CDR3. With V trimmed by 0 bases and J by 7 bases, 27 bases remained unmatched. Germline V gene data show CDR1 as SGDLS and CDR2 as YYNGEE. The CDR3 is CASSVGDRRQGATGFHLEQYF. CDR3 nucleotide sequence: TGTGCCAGCAGCGTAGGAGATAGGAGGCAGGGGGCGACCGGCTTCCATCTAGAGCAGTACTTC.

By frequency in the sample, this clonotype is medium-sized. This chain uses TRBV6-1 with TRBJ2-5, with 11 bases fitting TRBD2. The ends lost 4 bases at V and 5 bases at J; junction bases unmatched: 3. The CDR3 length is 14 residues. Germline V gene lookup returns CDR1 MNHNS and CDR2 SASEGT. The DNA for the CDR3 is TGTGCCAGCAGTGCAAGGACTAGCGGGGAGACCCAGTACTTC. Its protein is CASSARTSGETQYF.

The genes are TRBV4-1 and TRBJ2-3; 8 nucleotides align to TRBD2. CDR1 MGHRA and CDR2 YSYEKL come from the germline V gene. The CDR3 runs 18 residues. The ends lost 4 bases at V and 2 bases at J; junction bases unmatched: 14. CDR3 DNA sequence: TGCGCCAGCAGCCCCGGACCTTCTTTTAGCGGGAACACAGATACGCAGTATTTT. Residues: CASSPGPSFSGNTDTQYF.